What follows describes a single T cell receptor beta chain. Its antigen remains unknown. This entry belongs to a study of cytomegalovirus exposure and HLA in healthy donors. Study background: Earlier work reported 117 million unique TCR beta sequences from roughly 180 million T cells.

Germline CDR1 GTSNPN, CDR2 SVGIG (reference sequence). J gave up 7 bases and V 2 bases, and 10 bases lay outside the gene matches. The CDR3 length is 16 residues. It was with 60 Vbeta and 13 Jbeta primers that the PCR ran. In the authors' workflow: Later reanalysis found tens of millions of unique TCR beta chains, 10 million to 14 million of them shared. Sequenced by immunoSEQ multiplex PCR; TCRdb stores in-frame clones only, minus some. Clone size and V and J calls were adopted from that table, with D and trimming inferred from the DNA. In the table there are under 150,000 clones, roughly three quarters of which are singletons. Findings and limits, study-wide: The productive fraction for most TCR beta V segments was about 87% or about 30% in an earlier analysis.

The chain carries TRBV30 and TRBJ2-1; 11 bases line up with TRBD2. Specimen: PBMCs. This clonotype was sampled from a woman in her 50s in good health and CMV-seronegative. Here the CDR3 reads CAWSRLAGGSGNEQFF. The DNA of the CDR3 is TGTGCCTGGAGTCGTCTAGCGGGGGGCAGCGGAAATGAGCAGTTCTTC.